The next 29 T cell receptor beta chains were all read from a single sample in a study of post-analysis software for immune sequencing data. These receptors have no identified antigens. Broader study findings: TRBV5-6, TRBV5-1 and TRBV20-1 were among 4 or 5 TRBV segments more frequent in patients than controls.

Tagging with unique molecular identifiers was a feature of the TCR beta cDNA libraries. TCRdb re-derived calls from the PCR reads in MiXCR, one entry per CDR3 protein. Here the sample spans 750,000 to 950,000 distinct CDR3 sequences, about 57% being singletons. Sequenced input: blood. The receptors were gathered from a girl aged 5-17 years with multiple sclerosis.

The chain uses TRBV18 and TRBJ2-7, with D uncertain. V was trimmed by 4 bases and J by 3 bases, leaving 13 bases between them. The CDR3 covers 14 residues. Germline CDR1 reads KGHSH; CDR2 reads LQKENI. DNA of the CDR3: TGTGCCAGCTCACGGGTCGACACCTTCTACGAGCAGTACTTC. It yields the protein CASSRVDTFYEQYF.

This clonotype was detected a few times. The J gene is TRBJ2-7, the V gene TRBV6-1; 8 bases map to TRBD2. The J call is doubtful: the DNA matches TRBJ2-5 better. The CDR3 has 14 residues. Germline CDR1 and CDR2: MNHNS and SASEGT. The CDR3 sequence: CASRFGLAVQTQYF. CDR3 bases: TGTGCCAGCAGATTCGGACTAGCCGTCCAGACCCAGTACTTC.

This clonotype was picked up a small number of times. The rearrangement joins TRBV11-2 to TRBJ2-7; 9 nucleotides agree with TRBD2. Per the germline V gene, CDR1 is SGHAT and CDR2 is FQNNGV. J gave up 2 bases and V 5 bases, and 7 bases lay outside the gene matches. The CDR3 runs 15 residues. The CDR3 coding sequence is TGTGCCAGCAGCCAGGGGGTAGCGGGAGCCTACGAGCAGTACTTC. Its translation is CASSQGVAGAYEQYF.

The V and J genes are TRBV9 and TRBJ2-1; either TRBD1 or TRBD2 may supply D (5 bases each). The V end was cut by 3 bases, the J end by 11 bases, with 18 bases between. Germline-derived CDR1 and CDR2 are SGDLS and YYNGEE. The CDR3 sequence is 14 residues long. The CDR3 loop reads CASSAGDGRSQQFF. As DNA, the CDR3 is TGTGCCAGCAGCGCCGGGGACGGGCGCTCCCAGCAGTTCTTC.

The chain uses TRBV29-1 and TRBJ2-1, with D hard to call. Germline assignment: CDR1 SQVTM and CDR2 ANQGSEA. This CDR3 contains 13 residues. Trimming shortened V by 4 bases and J by 0 bases, and 7 bases separated the two germline ends. This CDR3 reads CSVGVVSYNEQFF. Here the CDR3 DNA reads TGCAGCGTTGGGGTGGTCTCCTACAATGAGCAGTTCTTC.

This clonotype was recorded a few times. The genes are TRBV7-2 and TRBJ2-7; tentative D call: TRBD2 (5 bases). Trimming removed 1 base from V and 3 bases from J, with 16 bases in between. The V gene's germline CDR1 is SGHTA and CDR2 FQGNSA. There are 16 residues in the CDR3. In DNA, the CDR3 is TGTGCCAGCAGCTTAGAAGGTGGTCGACGGGGCTACGAGCAGTACTTC. Translation: CASSLEGGRRGYEQYF.

Comment on this clonotype: Its ends do not fully match the called genes, so a read error is possible. The chain is built from TRBV6-2 or TRBV6-3 and TRBJ2-5; TRBD1 matches 8 bases. The DNA end is more similar to TRBJ2-7, so the J call may be wrong. The V gene's germline CDR1 is MNHEY and CDR2 SVGEGT. The CDR3 loop spans 15 amino acids. CDR3 DNA sequence: TGTGCCTGCAGTCGAGCCGGGACAGGACCCTACGAGCAGTACTTC. It codes for CACSRAGTGPYEQYF.

The chain is built from TRBV5-5 and TRBJ2-2; D may be TRBD2 (6 bases). The CDR3 contains 16 residues. Germline CDR1 and CDR2: SGHKS and YYEKEE (reference sequence). V lost 3 bases to trimming and J lost 5 bases, with 17 bases between them. The chain's CDR3 is CASSSCGGAGTGELFF. The CDR3 DNA sequence: TGTGCCAGCAGCTCGTGTGGCGGGGCGGGGACCGGGGAGCTGTTTTTT.

The V call is TRBV20-1, the J call TRBJ2-1, with D tentatively TRBD1 or TRBD2 (5 bases each). This CDR3 has 12 amino acids. Trimming left V 4 bases short and J 5 bases short, with 9 bases between. The V gene's germline CDR1 is DFQATT and CDR2 SNEGSKA (reference sequence). The CDR3, as DNA: TGCAGTGCTATCGGGGCCGACAATGAGCAGTTCTTC. It specifies CSAIGADNEQFF.

The V call is TRBV25-1, the J call TRBJ1-4; perhaps TRBD1 as D (6 bases). V was trimmed by 3 bases and J by 7 bases, leaving 15 bases between them. CDR1 and CDR2 (germline): MGHDK, SYGVNS. This CDR3 comprises 15 residues. The CDR3 reads CASSDPRGSGEKLFF. CDR3 bases: TGTGCCAGCAGTGACCCGAGGGGGTCGGGTGAAAAACTGTTTTTT.

V gene TRBV6-5 combines with J gene TRBJ2-5, with 10 bases fitting TRBD1. Germline assignment: CDR1 MNHEY and CDR2 SVGAGI. J was trimmed by 4 bases and V by 4 bases; bases with no gene match: 9. The CDR3 consists of 16 residues. CDR3 nucleotides: TGTGCCAGCAGTTCTTCCGCGACAGGGGGCAGAGAGACCCAGTACTTC. This sequence encodes CASSSSATGGRETQYF.

The rearrangement uses TRBV15 and TRBJ2-1; D is perhaps TRBD1 (6 bases). Germline lookup yields CDR1 LNHNV and CDR2 YYDKDF (reference sequence). The CDR3 loop spans 15 amino acids. V was cut by 4 bases and J by 4 bases, with 14 bases left in between. In DNA form, the CDR3 reads TGTGCCACCAGCACCCATACCGGACAGTACAATGAGCAGTTCTTC. This codes for CATSTHTGQYNEQFF.

This clonotype was seen more than once but under ten times. The chain uses TRBV29-1 and TRBJ1-1; D call uncertain. CDR1 SQVTM and CDR2 ANQGSEA come from the germline V gene. This CDR3 comprises 12 residues. The V and J ends lost 5 bases and 1 base respectively, with 8 bases between them. The CDR3 sequence is CSVFGENTEAFF. In DNA form, the CDR3 reads TGCAGCGTTTTTGGGGAGAACACTGAAGCTTTCTTT.

The rearrangement links TRBV4-1 to TRBJ1-2; a possible D gene is TRBD1 (5 bases). CDR3 size: 15 residues. V lost 2 bases and J 3 bases, leaving 13 bases between the germline ends. Germline-derived CDR1 and CDR2 are MGHRA and YSYEKL. The DNA of the CDR3 is TGCGCCAGCAGCCAAACACTAGGGGACTACTATGGCTACACCTTC. The encoded protein is CASSQTLGDYYGYTF.

This chain joins TRBV7-2 and TRBJ1-4; 9 bases are a match to TRBD1. The germline gives CDR1 SGHTA, CDR2 FQGNSA. The CDR3 is 14 amino acids. Losses at the gene ends were 5 bases for V and 7 bases for J; bases not matched to a gene: 5. The CDR3 nucleotides are TGTGCCAGCAGCCGGGGACAGGGAGGTGAAAAACTGTTTTTT. This codes for CASSRGQGGEKLFF.

This clonotype was seen a few times. This chain links TRBV6-4 with TRBJ2-2; D unresolved. The CDR3 is made up of 14 amino acids. CDR1 is MRHNA, CDR2 SNTAGT, per germline. Trimming shortened V by 3 bases and J by 4 bases, and 9 bases separated the two germline ends. DNA for the CDR3: TGTGCCAGCAGTGAGAGCCCCACCACCGGGGAGCTGTTTTTT. Residues: CASSESPTTGELFF.

The chain carries TRBV7-2 and TRBJ1-1; D call uncertain. V dropped 1 base and J dropped 3 bases, with 9 bases sitting between them. Looked up from germline, CDR1 is SGHTA and CDR2 is FQGNSA. This CDR3 spans 14 amino acids. CDR3 sequence (DNA): TGTGCCAGCAGCTTAGGGGCGTTTGACACTGAAGCTTTCTTT. It codes for CASSLGAFDTEAFF.

The rearrangement uses TRBV3-1 and TRBJ2-7, with D possibly TRBD1 on 7 matching bases. Trimming cost V 0 bases and J 2 bases, with 14 bases left between them. CDR1 and CDR2 (germline): LGHDT, YNNKEL (reference sequence). The CDR3 is made up of 16 amino acids. The CDR3 DNA reads as TGTGCCAGCAGCCAAGATCTCTCCAGGGGGGCCTACGAGCAGTACTTC. Amino acids: CASSQDLSRGAYEQYF.

This chain connects TRBV20-1 to TRBJ1-2; possibly TRBD1 for D (5 bases). Germline V gene sequence: CDR1 DFQATT, CDR2 SNEGSKA (reference sequence). The CDR3 has 13 amino acids. Trimming removed 0 bases at V and 7 bases at J, with 12 bases between. CDR3 sequence (DNA): TGCAGTGCTAGAGATGCAGGGTTGGGTGGCTACACCTTC. Translating it yields CSARDAGLGGYTF.

V and J are TRBV6-4 and TRBJ2-1; maybe TRBD1 (6 bases). The CDR3 is 18 amino acids. Looked up from germline, CDR1 is MRHNA and CDR2 is SNTAGT. V lost 6 bases and J lost 0, with 21 bases in between. The CDR3 DNA sequence: TGTGCCAGCAGCGCGGCAGGGGTCCGGTTCAGCTCCTACAATGAGCAGTTCTTC. It codes for CASSAAGVRFSSYNEQFF.

This chain links TRBV2 with TRBJ2-1; 10 bases align to TRBD2. The CDR3 has 16 residues. J was trimmed by 10 bases and V by 0 bases; bases with no gene match: 9. Germline V CDR1 and CDR2: SNHLY, FYNNEI. CDR3: CASSEARLAGVGEQFF. The CDR3 nucleotides read TGTGCCAGCAGTGAAGCGCGGCTAGCGGGAGTCGGAGAGCAGTTCTTC.

This chain uses TRBV9 with TRBJ1-6, with unresolved D. V lost 1 base and J lost 0, with 5 bases in between. CDR3 size: 15 residues. Germline values: CDR1 SGDLS, CDR2 YYNGEE. The CDR3 protein is CASSVTSSYNSPLHF. In DNA, the CDR3 is TGTGCCAGCAGCGTAACGAGCTCCTATAATTCACCCCTCCACTTT.

The rearrangement links TRBV20-1 to TRBJ1-2; TRBD1 agrees at 9 bases. Germline-derived CDR1 and CDR2 are DFQATT and SNEGSKA (reference sequence). CDR3 length: 14 residues. Trimming took 2 bases from V and 6 from J; bases not matched to a gene: 7. In nucleotides, the CDR3 is TGCAGTGCTAGATCGTCCCGGGACAGGGATGGCTACACCTTC. Amino acid sequence: CSARSSRDRDGYTF.

The chain uses TRBV9 and TRBJ2-3, with D possibly TRBD1 on 5 matching bases. Per germline, CDR1 SGDLS and CDR2 YYNGEE. The CDR3 consists of 15 residues. The ends were cut back, 3 bases at V and 2 bases at J, with 13 bases in the middle. The CDR3 nucleotides are TGTGCCAGCAGCGGTGGAACAGGTTACACAGATACGCAGTATTTT. Translated: CASSGGTGYTDTQYF.

The chain recombines TRBV4-1 with TRBJ2-3; 10 nucleotides line up with TRBD1. The junction had 12 bases not matched to a gene; V was cut back by 4 bases and J by 2 bases. The CDR3 runs to 18 residues. Per the germline V gene, CDR1 is MGHRA and CDR2 is YSYEKL. The CDR3 nucleotides read TGCGCCAGCAGCCCGAAGCCAACCGGGACAGGGGACACAGATACGCAGTATTTT. This codes for CASSPKPTGTGDTDTQYF.

The chain links TRBV20-1 to TRBJ2-7; TRBD2 agrees at 7 bases. The germline gives CDR1 DFQATT, CDR2 SNEGSKA (reference sequence). The CDR3 contains 13 residues. V gave up 5 bases and J gave up 2 bases; unmatched junction bases: 6. The CDR3 is CSAGSGVTYEQYF. DNA of the CDR3: TGCAGTGCTGGAAGCGGGGTTACCTACGAGCAGTACTTC.

The chain employs TRBV3-1 and TRBJ1-1; no clear D gene. The CDR3 has 16 amino acids. V shed 4 bases and J shed 3 bases, with 18 bases lying between them. Germline V gene sequence: CDR1 LGHDT, CDR2 YNNKEL (reference sequence). CDR3 region: CASSPGLGGYDTEAFF. The CDR3 bases are TGTGCCAGCAGCCCCGGTCTGGGAGGTTACGACACTGAAGCTTTCTTT.

In its sample, this clonotype was seen once. The chain joins TRBV20-1 to TRBJ1-6; weak D call: TRBD1 (6 bases). V was cut by 4 bases and J by 7 bases, with 11 bases left in between. CDR1 is DFQATT and CDR2 is SNEGSKA in the germline V gene (reference sequence). The CDR3 covers 13 residues. The CDR3 reads CSAKDGGNSPLHF. The CDR3 coding sequence is TGCAGTGCTAAGGACGGGGGCAATTCACCCCTCCACTTT.

The chain carries TRBV29-1 and TRBJ2-5, with TRBD1 identical over 7 bases. The end of the DNA is better explained by TRBJ2-7, so the J call may be wrong. Looked up from germline, CDR1 is SQVTM and CDR2 is ANQGSEA. The CDR3 is 13 residues long. CDR3 DNA: TGCAGCGTTGAAGATTACAGGGGTTACGAGCAGTACTTC. Translation: CSVEDYRGYEQYF.